The T cell receptor (beta chain) under discussion was sequenced for a study of OX40 agonist ivuxolimab in advanced cancers. Data came from immunoSEQ multiplex PCR; TCRdb stores just in-frame clones and leaves some out. The repertoire holds 65,000 to 95,000 clones, about 83% seen once, with around 0.73% in the top ten. With 6 bases clipped from V and 2 bases from J, the junction kept 7 bases outside the gene matches. The germline V gene encodes CDR1 WSHSY and CDR2 SAAADI. The CDR3 is 16 amino acids. About this clone itself: What it binds is unknown.

Study-wide findings and caveats: No antigen was identified for the clonally expanded peripheral T cells. There was clonal expansion of CD4+ and CD8+ blood T cells by week 6 at 0.1 to 3.0 mg/kg.

The chain recombines TRBV10-2 with TRBJ1-1; 12 nucleotides match TRBD1. The sequence derives from an adult with an advanced solid tumor such as melanoma, head and neck, liver or kidney cancer. The sample consisted of CD4+ or CD8+ T cells sorted from blood, taken in a trial of the OX40 agonist ivuxolimab. The CDR3 loop is CASRRGQGAINTEAFF. DNA for the CDR3: TGCGCCAGCAGGAGGGGACAGGGGGCTATAAACACTGAAGCTTTCTTT.